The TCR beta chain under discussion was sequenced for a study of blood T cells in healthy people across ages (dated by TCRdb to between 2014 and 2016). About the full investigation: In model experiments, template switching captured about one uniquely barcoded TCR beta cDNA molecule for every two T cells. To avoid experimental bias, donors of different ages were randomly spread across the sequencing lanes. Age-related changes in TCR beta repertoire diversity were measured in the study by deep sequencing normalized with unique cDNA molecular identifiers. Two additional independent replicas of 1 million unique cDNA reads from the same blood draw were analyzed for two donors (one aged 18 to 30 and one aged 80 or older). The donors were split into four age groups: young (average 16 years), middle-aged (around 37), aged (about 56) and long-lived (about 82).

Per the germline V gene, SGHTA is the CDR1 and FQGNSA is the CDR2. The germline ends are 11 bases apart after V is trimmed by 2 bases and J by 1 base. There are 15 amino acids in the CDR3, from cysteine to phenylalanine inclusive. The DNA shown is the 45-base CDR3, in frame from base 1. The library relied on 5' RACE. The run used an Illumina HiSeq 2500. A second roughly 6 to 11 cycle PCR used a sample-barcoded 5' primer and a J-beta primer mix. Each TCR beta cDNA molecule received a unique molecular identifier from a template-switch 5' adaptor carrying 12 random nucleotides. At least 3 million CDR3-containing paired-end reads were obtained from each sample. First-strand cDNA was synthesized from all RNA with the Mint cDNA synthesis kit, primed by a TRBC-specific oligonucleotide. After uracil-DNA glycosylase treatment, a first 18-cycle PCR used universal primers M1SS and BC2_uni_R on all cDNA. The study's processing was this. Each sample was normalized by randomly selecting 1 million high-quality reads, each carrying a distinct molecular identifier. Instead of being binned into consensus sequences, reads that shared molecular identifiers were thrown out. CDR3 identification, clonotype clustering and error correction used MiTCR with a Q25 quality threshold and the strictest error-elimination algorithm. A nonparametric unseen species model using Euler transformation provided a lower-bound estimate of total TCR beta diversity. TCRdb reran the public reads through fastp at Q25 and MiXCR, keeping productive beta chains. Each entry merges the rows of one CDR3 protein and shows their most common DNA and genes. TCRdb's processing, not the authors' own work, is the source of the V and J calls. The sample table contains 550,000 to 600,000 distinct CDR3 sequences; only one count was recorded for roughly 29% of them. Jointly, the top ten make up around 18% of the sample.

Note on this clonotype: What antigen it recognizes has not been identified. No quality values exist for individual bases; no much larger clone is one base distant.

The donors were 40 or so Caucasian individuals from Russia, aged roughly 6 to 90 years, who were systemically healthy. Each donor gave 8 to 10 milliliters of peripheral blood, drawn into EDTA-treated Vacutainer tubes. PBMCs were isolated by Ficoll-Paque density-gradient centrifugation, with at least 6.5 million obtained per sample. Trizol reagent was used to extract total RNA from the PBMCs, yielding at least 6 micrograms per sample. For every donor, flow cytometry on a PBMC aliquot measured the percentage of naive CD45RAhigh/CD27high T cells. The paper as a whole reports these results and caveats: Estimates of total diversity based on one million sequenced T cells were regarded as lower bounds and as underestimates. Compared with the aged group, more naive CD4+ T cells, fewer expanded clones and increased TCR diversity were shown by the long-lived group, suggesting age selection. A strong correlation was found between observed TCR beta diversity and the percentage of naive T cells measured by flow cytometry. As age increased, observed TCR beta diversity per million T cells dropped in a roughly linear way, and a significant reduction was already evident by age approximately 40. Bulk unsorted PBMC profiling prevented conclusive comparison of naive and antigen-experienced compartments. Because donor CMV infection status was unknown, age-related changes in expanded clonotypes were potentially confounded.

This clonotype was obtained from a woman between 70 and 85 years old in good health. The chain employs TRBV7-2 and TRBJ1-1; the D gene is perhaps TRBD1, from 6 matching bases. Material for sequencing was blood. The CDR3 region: CASSLWGGQNTEAFF. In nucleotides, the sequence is TGTGCCAGCAGCTTATGGGGGGGGCAGAACACTGAAGCTTTCTTT.